This entry lists 14 T cell receptor beta chains sequenced from one sample in a study of T-cell reconstitution after alpha-beta-depleted transplantation in children. Unique molecular identifiers featured in how the TCRbeta library was prepared. TCRdb called the PCR reads again in MiXCR, with one record for every CDR3 protein. Of around 500,000 distinct CDR3 sequences listed, 20% to 25% are singletons. This material consisted of PBMCs, mostly from graft donor cells, taken 360 days after TCRalphabeta/CD19-depleted stem cell transplant. The source is a boy under two years old who had a stem cell transplant for acute myeloid leukemia, so the T cells may come from the graft donor.

This clonotype was counted ten times or more. The V call is TRBV20-1, the J call TRBJ2-1, with 9 bases lining up with TRBD2. Germline V lookup: CDR1 DFQATT, CDR2 SNEGSKA (reference sequence). Unmatched junction bases numbered 9, after V lost 0 bases and J lost 3 bases. This CDR3 has 17 amino acids. For the CDR3, the DNA is TGCAGTGCTAGAGATCTTTTGACTAGCGGTGTCTACAATGAGCAGTTCTTC. This gives the protein CSARDLLTSGVYNEQFF.

The genes are TRBV20-1 and TRBJ2-7, with 8 positions matching TRBD1. The CDR3 has 14 amino acids. The J segment lost 4 bases and the V segment lost 2 bases, leaving 7 bases of the junction unmatched. Germline V gene sequence: CDR1 DFQATT, CDR2 SNEGSKA (reference sequence). The CDR3 nucleotides are TGCAGTGCTAGATCCGACAGGGGCAATTACGAGCAGTACTTC. Protein sequence: CSARSDRGNYEQYF.

This clonotype appeared a few times. The CDR3 spells CSVRANYGYTF. CDR3 DNA sequence: TGCAGTGTCAGGGCTAACTATGGCTACACCTTC. This rearrangement joins TRBV20-1 to TRBJ1-2; TRBD1 is a possible D gene (5 bases). This CDR3 is built from 11 residues. Germline loops: CDR1 DFQATT, CDR2 SNEGSKA (reference sequence). Trimming removed 7 bases from V and 0 bases from J, with 6 bases in between.

V and J are TRBV20-1 and TRBJ2-7; possible D gene TRBD2, 5 bases. Germline V gives CDR1 DFQATT, CDR2 SNEGSKA (reference sequence). The ends were cut back, 0 bases at V and 12 bases at J, with 15 bases in the middle. The CDR3 runs to 12 residues. The CDR3 sequence: CSARDLGGPPYF. DNA of the CDR3: TGCAGTGCTAGAGATCTAGGAGGCCCTCCGTACTTC.

This clonotype was seen repeatedly, ten times or more. The gene calls are TRBV7-9 and TRBJ2-3; D not resolved. V lost 3 bases and J 0 bases, leaving 13 bases between the germline ends. Germline lookup yields CDR1 SEHNR and CDR2 FQNEAQ (reference sequence). The CDR3 runs to 16 residues. The DNA of the CDR3 is TGTGCCAGCAGCTTCGCTGACGTTTCTAGCACAGATACGCAGTATTTT. Amino acid sequence: CASSFADVSSTDTQYF.

In its sample, this clonotype was seen a few times. This chain joins TRBV29-1 and TRBJ1-5; a possible D gene is TRBD1 (5 bases). CDR3 length: 12 residues. CDR1 is SQVTM, CDR2 ANQGSEA, per germline. V was pared by 4 bases and J by 11 bases, with 15 bases between. CDR3 sequence reads: CSVAQGPGTQHF. The CDR3 coding sequence is TGCAGCGTTGCGCAGGGACCGGGAACCCAGCATTTT.

The chain has TRBV11-2 and TRBJ2-2; D is perhaps TRBD2 (6 bases). CDR1 is SGHAT and CDR2 is FQNNGV in the germline V gene. This CDR3 spans 18 amino acids. V lost 1 base to trimming and J lost 0 bases, with 15 bases between them. CDR3 region: CASSLGVGLASNTGELFF. CDR3 nucleotide sequence: TGTGCCAGCAGCTTAGGTGTAGGGCTAGCGTCGAACACCGGGGAGCTGTTTTTT. Full variable domain (rest looked up from reference TRBV11-2 and TRBJ2-2): EAGVAQSPRYKIIEKRQSVAFWCNPISGHATLYWYQQILGQGPKLLIQFQNNGVVDDSQLPKDRFSAERLKGVDSTLKIQPAKLEDSAVYLCASSLGVGLASNTGELFFGEGSRLTVL.

The chain recombines TRBV3-1 with TRBJ2-1; D possibly corresponds to TRBD2 (7 bases). The CDR3 runs to 16 residues. Germline V gives CDR1 LGHDT, CDR2 YNNKEL (reference sequence). Trimming pared 2 bases from V and 5 bases from J, leaving 16 bases between. CDR3 nucleotides: TGTGCCAGCAGCCAACCGGGGGGCCGTGGCGACAATGAGCAGTTCTTC. Its protein is CASSQPGGRGDNEQFF.

The chain is built from TRBV10-3 and TRBJ2-2; D remains unclear. The CDR3 runs to 13 residues. The V end lost 4 bases, the J end lost 4 bases, and 7 bases lay between the germline ends. Germline V CDR1 and CDR2: ENHRY, SYGVKD. The CDR3 DNA sequence: TGTGCCATCAGTGGGTCCGCCACCGGGGAGCTGTTTTTT. Its protein is CAISGSATGELFF.

This clonotype was recorded many times. This rearrangement joins TRBV7-8 to TRBJ2-2; no firm D call. Germline-derived CDR1 and CDR2 are SGHVS and FQNEAQ. The length of the CDR3 is 15 residues. V was clipped by 1 base and J by 2 bases, with 8 bases between them. The CDR3 nucleotides are TGTGCCAGCAGCTTAGTGTCAGCAAACACCGGGGAGCTGTTTTTT. Translating gives CASSLVSANTGELFF. Full variable domain (rest looked up from reference TRBV7-8 and TRBJ2-2): GAGVSQSPRYKVAKRGQDVALRCDPISGHVSLFWYQQALGQGPEFLTYFQNEAQLDKSGLPSDRFFAERPEGSVSTLKIQRTQQEDSAVYLCASSLVSANTGELFFGEGSRLTVL.

This chain links TRBV29-1 with TRBJ2-5; D might be TRBD1 (6 bases). The germline V gene has CDR1 SQVTM and CDR2 ANQGSEA. The CDR3 loop spans 15 amino acids. Trimming left V 2 bases short and J 2 bases short, with 15 bases between. The DNA for the CDR3 is TGCAGCGTTGAAAGAGTTGGAGGACAGCAAGAGACCCAGTACTTC. It yields the protein CSVERVGGQQETQYF.

This clonotype was observed many times. The genes are TRBV18 and TRBJ1-1; D remains unclear. Trimming removed 3 bases from V and 1 base from J, with 6 bases in between. From germline, CDR1 is KGHSH and CDR2 LQKENI. The CDR3 spans 13 residues. CDR3 in amino acids: CASSPTENTEAFF. For the CDR3, the DNA is TGTGCCAGCTCACCCACAGAGAACACTGAAGCTTTCTTT. The full variable domain, rest sourced from reference TRBV18 and TRBJ1-1, is NAGVMQNPRHLVRRRGQEARLRCSPMKGHSHVYWYRQLPEEGLKFMVYLQKENIIDESGMPKERFSAEFPKEGPSILRIQQVVRGDSAAYFCASSPTENTEAFFGQGTRLTVV.

In its sample, this clonotype was seen a few times. The chain employs TRBV6-5 and TRBJ2-7; D may be TRBD2 (6 bases). This CDR3 spans 16 amino acids. Germline lookup yields CDR1 MNHEY and CDR2 SVGAGI. The V end lost 0 bases, the J end lost 1 base, and 13 bases lay between the germline ends. CDR3 protein: CASSYSSIAASYEQYF. Written as DNA, the CDR3 is TGTGCCAGCAGTTACTCGTCTATAGCGGCTTCCTACGAGCAGTACTTC.

At least ten counts were recorded for this clonotype. The chain has TRBV15 and TRBJ1-6; tentatively, D is TRBD1 (5 bases). CDR1 is LNHNV, CDR2 YYDKDF, per germline (reference sequence). Deletions cut 4 bases from V and 7 bases from J, with 8 bases between. This CDR3 region has 13 residues. The CDR3 nucleotides read TGTGCCACCAGCATGGGGGAAAATTCACCCCTCCACTTT. Translated, it gives CATSMGENSPLHF.